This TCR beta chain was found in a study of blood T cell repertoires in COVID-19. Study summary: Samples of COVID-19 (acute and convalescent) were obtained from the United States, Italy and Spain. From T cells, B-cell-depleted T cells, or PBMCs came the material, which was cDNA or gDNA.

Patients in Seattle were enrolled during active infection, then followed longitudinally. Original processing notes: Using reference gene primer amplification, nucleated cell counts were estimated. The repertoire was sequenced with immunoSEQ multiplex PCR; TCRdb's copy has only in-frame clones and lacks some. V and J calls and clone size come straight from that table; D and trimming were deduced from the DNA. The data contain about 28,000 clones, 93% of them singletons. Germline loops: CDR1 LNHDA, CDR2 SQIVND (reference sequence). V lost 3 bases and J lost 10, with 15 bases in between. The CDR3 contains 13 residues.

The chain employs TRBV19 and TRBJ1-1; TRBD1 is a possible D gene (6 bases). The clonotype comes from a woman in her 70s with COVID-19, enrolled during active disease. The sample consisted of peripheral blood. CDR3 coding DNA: TGTGCCAGTAGTATCGGGCAGGGGCCATCAGCTTTCTTT. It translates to CASSIGQGPSAFF. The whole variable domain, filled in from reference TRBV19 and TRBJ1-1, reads DGGITQSPKYLFRKEGQNVTLSCEQNLNHDAMYWYRQDPGQGLRLIYYSQIVNDFQKGDIAEGYSVSREKKESFPLTVTSAQKNPTAFYLCASSIGQGPSAFFGQGTRLTVV.